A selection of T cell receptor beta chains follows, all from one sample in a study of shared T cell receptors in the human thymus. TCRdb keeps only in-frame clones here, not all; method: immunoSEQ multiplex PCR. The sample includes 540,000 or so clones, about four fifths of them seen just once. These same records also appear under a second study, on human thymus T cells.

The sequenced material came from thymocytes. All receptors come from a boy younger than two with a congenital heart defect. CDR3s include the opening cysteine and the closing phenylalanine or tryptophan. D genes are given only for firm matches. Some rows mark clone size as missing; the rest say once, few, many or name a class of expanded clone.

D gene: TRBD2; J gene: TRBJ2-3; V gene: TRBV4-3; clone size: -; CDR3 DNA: TGCGCCAGCAGCCCGGCGGGGCAGCGGGAGCAAACAGATACGCAGTATTTT; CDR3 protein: CASSPAGQREQTDTQYF
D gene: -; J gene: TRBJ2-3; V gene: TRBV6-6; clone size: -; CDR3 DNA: TGTGCCAGCATCAGGCCCCGCACTCATACGCAGTATTTT; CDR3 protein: CASIRPRTHTQYF
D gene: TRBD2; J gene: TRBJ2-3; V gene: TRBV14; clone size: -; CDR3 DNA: TGTGCCAGCAGCCAAGGGTTGGGAGCGGGAGAAGATACGCAGTATTTT; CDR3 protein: CASSQGLGAGEDTQYF
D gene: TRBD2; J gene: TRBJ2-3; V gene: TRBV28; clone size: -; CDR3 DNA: TGTGCCAGCAGTTCGCGAGAGCGGGGACTAGCGGGATTAGATACGCAGTATTTT; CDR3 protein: CASSSRERGLAGLDTQYF
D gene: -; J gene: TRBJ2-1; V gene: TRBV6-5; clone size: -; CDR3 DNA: TGTGCCAGCAGCACGGGATACTCCTACAATGAGCAGTTCTTC; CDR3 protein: CASSTGYSYNEQFF
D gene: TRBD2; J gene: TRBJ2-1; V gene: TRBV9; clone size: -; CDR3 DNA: TGTGCCAGCAGCGCTGGGACTAGTCGCCATGAGCAGTTCTTC; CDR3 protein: CASSAGTSRHEQFF
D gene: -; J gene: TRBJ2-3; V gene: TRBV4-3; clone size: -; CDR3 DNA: TGCGCCAGCAGCCAAGTGCCGAGCGGGCACGACACAGATACGCAGTATTTT; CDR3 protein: CASSQVPSGHDTDTQYF
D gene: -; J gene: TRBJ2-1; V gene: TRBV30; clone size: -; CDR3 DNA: TGTGCCTGTCTCCCTCCGGACAGTTTGATCGGCAATGAGCAGTTCTTC; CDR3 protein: CACLPPDSLIGNEQFF
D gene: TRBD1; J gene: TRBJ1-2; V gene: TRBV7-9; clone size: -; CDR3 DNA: TGTGCCAGCAGAAGACAGGGCTATGGCTACACCTTC; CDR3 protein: CASRRQGYGYTF
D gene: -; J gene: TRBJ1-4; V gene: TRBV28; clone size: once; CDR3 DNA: TGTGCCAGCAGTTTAGGCGGCGGTCATTCCCTAACTAATGAAAAACTGTTTTTT; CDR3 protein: CASSLGGGHSLTNEKLFF
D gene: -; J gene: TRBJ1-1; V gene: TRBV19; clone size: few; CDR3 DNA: TGTGCCAGTAGTATAGCGGGTGAAGCTTTCTTT; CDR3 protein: CASSIAGEAFF
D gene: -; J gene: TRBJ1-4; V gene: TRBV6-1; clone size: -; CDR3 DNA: TGTGCCAGCAGTGAAGCCAGGGAAAAACTGTTTTTT; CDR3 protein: CASSEAREKLFF
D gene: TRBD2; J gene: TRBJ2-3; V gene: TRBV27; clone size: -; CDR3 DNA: TGTGCCAGCAGTGCGGGAGGCGCAGATACGCAGTATTTT; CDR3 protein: CASSAGGADTQYF
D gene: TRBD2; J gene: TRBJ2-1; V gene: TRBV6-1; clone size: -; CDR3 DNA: TGTGCCAGCAGGGCGGGACTAGCAGTGTACAATGAGCAGTTCTTC; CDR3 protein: CASRAGLAVYNEQFF
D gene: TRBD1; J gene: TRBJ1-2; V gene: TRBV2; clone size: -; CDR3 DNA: TGTGCCAGCAGACCCACGATACAGGGGGCGAGGAACTATGGCTACACCTTC; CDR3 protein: CASRPTIQGARNYGYTF
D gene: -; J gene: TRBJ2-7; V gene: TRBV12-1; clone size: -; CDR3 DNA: TGTGCCAGCAGCTTTACCTATCGACAGGGGCAATACTACGAGCAGTACTTC; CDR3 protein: CASSFTYRQGQYYEQYF
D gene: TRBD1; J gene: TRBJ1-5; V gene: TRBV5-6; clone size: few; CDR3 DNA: TGTGCCAGCAGCCTGACAGGGGGCGACGATCAGCCCCAGCATTTT; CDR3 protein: CASSLTGGDDQPQHF
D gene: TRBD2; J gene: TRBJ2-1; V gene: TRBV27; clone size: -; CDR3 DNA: TGTGCCAGCAGTTTGGCCGGGGGGGGCGGTGAGCAGTTCTTC; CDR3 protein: CASSLAGGGGEQFF
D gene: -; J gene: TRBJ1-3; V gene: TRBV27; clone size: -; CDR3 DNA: TGTGCCAGCAGCCAGACAGGCGAAGACTCTGGAAACACCATATATTTT; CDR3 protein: CASSQTGEDSGNTIYF
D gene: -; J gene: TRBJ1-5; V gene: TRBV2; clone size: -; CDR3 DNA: TGTGCCAGCAGCGGGTGGTCGCAGCCCCAGCATTTT; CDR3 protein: CASSGWSQPQHF
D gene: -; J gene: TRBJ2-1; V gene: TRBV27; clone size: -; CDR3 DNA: TGTGCCAGCATTACTAGAGGGAATGAGCAGTTCTTC; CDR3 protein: CASITRGNEQFF
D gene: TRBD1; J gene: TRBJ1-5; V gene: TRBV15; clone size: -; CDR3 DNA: TGTGCCACCAGCAGAGGCCCACCGGGACAGACAAAGGATAGCAATCAGCCCCAGCATTTT; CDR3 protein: CATSRGPPGQTKDSNQPQHF
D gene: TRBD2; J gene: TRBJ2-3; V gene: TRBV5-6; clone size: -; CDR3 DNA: TGTGCCAGCAGCTGGCCTAGCGGGATGGAAGATACGCAGTATTTT; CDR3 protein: CASSWPSGMEDTQYF
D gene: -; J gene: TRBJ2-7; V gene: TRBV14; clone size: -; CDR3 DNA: TGTGCCAGCAGCCCACTTCACCCGGGACTCCCCGAGCAGTACTTC; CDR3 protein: CASSPLHPGLPEQYF